This T cell receptor beta chain was found in a study of T cells after yellow fever vaccination. Germline assignment: CDR1 MDHEN and CDR2 SYDVKM. The V end was cut by 4 bases, the J end by 1 base, with 14 bases between. The CDR3 extends over 16 amino acids. Worth noting for this clonotype: Its antigen remains unidentified.

General study results and limits: Reappearing after the booster were most of the clones from primary vaccination (less than 97% CD4, 85% to 90% CD8). A small share of clonotypes appeared in both CD4 and CD8 compartments.

TCR cDNA was made by 5'RACE template switching, adding a universal primer site and UMIs. One entry per CDR3 protein results from TCRdb running MiXCR on the 5' RACE reads. The sample contains approximately 330,000 distinct CDR3 sequences, 4.1% of which appear only once. The specimen comprised PBMCs, sampled 5 days after the yellow fever booster vaccination. The receptor's source is a man younger than 35 who received the YFV17D yellow fever vaccine. This chain links TRBV28 with TRBJ2-4; D not certain. This CDR3 reads CASSSQLLDAKNIQYF. The CDR3 coding sequence is TGTGCCAGCAGTTCCCAGCTCCTCGACGCCAAAAACATTCAGTACTTC. The full variable domain, its missing parts supplied by reference TRBV28 and TRBJ2-4, is DVKVTQSSRYLVKRTGEKVFLECVQDMDHENMFWYRQDPGLGLRLIYFSYDVKMKEKGDIPEGYSVSREKKERFSLILESASTNQTSMYLCASSSQLLDAKNIQYFGAGTRLSVL.